The 22 T cell receptor beta chains listed next were all sequenced from one sample in a study of shared clonotypes between healthy human individuals. Libraries were prepared by immunoSEQ multiplex PCR; TCRdb keeps only in-frame clonotypes and omits some of them. The sample includes some 2,100,000 clones, roughly 91% of them seen just once. Naive CD8 populations comprised CD45RO-negative cells positively selected for CCR7, excluding terminally differentiated effector memory CD45RA+ cells. Sequenced: naive CD8+ T cells from PBMCs. These receptors were collected from a man younger than 35 in good health. Some clones in this sample may be carry-over from other donors' samples.

V is TRBV29-1 and J is TRBJ2-1; D possibly corresponds to TRBD1 (6 bases). Trimming took off 4 bases at V and 8 bases at J, with 15 bases between the two ends. Germline assignment: CDR1 SQVTM and CDR2 ANQGSEA. This CDR3 has 13 residues. The CDR3 nucleotides are TGCAGCGTTGTTCGCAGGGGCCCTTATGAGCAGTTCTTC. Protein product: CSVVRRGPYEQFF.

On this clone: Additional DNA sequences in this sample encode the identical CDR3. This chain joins TRBV9 and TRBJ1-5; TRBD1 matches at 9 bases. With 0 bases clipped from V and 7 bases from J, the junction kept 5 bases outside the gene matches. Germline CDR1 SGDLS, CDR2 YYNGEE. This CDR3 contains 15 residues. Here the CDR3 DNA reads TGTGCCAGCAGCGTAGGGGACAGGGCTGGACAGCCCCAGCATTTT. Its translation: CASSVGDRAGQPQHF.

V usage is TRBV5-6 and J usage is TRBJ1-3; TRBD1 is a possible D gene (5 bases). Germline V lookup: CDR1 SGHDT, CDR2 YYEEEE. The CDR3 is made up of 15 amino acids. Trimming pared 3 bases from V and 2 bases from J, leaving 12 bases between. CDR3 in DNA: TGTGCCAGCAGCTGGGGACCGAGGGCTGGAAACACCATATATTTT. This gives the protein CASSWGPRAGNTIYF.

This clone came up once. The V call is TRBV5-6, the J call TRBJ2-7; D gene unclear. The ends were cut back, 4 bases at V and 2 bases at J, with 13 bases in the middle. Germline V gene sequence: CDR1 SGHDT, CDR2 YYEEEE. CDR3 size: 14 residues. The DNA of the CDR3 is TGTGCCAGCAGCCTGGGCCGATCGGCCTACGAGCAGTACTTC. This gives the protein CASSLGRSAYEQYF.

The chain carries TRBV13 and TRBJ2-6, with a weak D call TRBD1 (6 bases). The V end was cut by 4 bases, the J end by 1 base, with 11 bases between. CDR3 length equals 16 residues. Germline CDR1 PRHDT, CDR2 FYEKMQ (reference sequence). Here the CDR3 reads CASSSPRGSGANVLTF. CDR3 bases: TGTGCCAGCAGCTCTCCCAGGGGATCTGGGGCCAACGTCCTGACTTTC.

The J gene is TRBJ2-7, the V gene TRBV5-4; D tentatively reads TRBD1 or TRBD2 (6 bases each). V was trimmed by 0 bases and J by 5 bases, leaving 12 bases between them. The CDR3 runs to 14 residues. Germline lookup yields CDR1 SGHNT and CDR2 YYREEE (reference sequence). The CDR3 loop is CASSLERGVHEQYF. CDR3 coding DNA: TGTGCCAGCAGCTTGGAGAGGGGGGTGCACGAGCAGTACTTC.

The chain carries TRBV7-3 and TRBJ1-2; D gene uncertain. Germline lookup yields CDR1 SGHTA and CDR2 FQGTGA. This CDR3 has 15 residues. The V end was cut by 1 base, the J end by 3 bases, with 12 bases between. CDR3 nucleotides: TGTGCCAGCAGCTTAATTAGGCGGCAGGACTATGGCTACACCTTC. This gives the protein CASSLIRRQDYGYTF.

V and J are TRBV28 and TRBJ1-3, with D uncertain. V shed 3 bases and J shed 0 bases, with 12 bases lying between them. Germline-derived CDR1 and CDR2 are MDHEN and SYDVKM. The CDR3 has 16 residues. DNA of the CDR3: TGTGCCAGCAGTTTTTTAAGGGCCTACTCTGGAAACACCATATATTTT. The encoded protein is CASSFLRAYSGNTIYF.

This clone turned up a few times. The chain couples TRBV28 to TRBJ1-1; the D gene is possibly TRBD1 (6 bases). The V end was cut by 4 bases, the J end by 6 bases, with 12 bases between. In germline, CDR1 is MDHEN, CDR2 SYDVKM. The CDR3 runs 13 residues. The CDR3 DNA is TGTGCCAGCAGTTCTTACAGGGCGTCTGAAGCTTTCTTT. Protein product: CASSSYRASEAFF.

A word on this clone: Other nucleotide sequences from this sample produce the same CDR3. The V gene is TRBV2, the J gene TRBJ1-2, with 7 bases identical to TRBD1. The CDR3 loop spans 13 amino acids. Germline values: CDR1 SNHLY, CDR2 FYNNEI. Trimming removed 6 bases from V and 5 bases from J; junction bases left unmatched: 6. The CDR3 spells CASRGTDYYGYTF. In nucleotides, the CDR3 is TGTGCCAGCAGGGGGACAGACTATTATGGCTACACCTTC.

V usage is TRBV27 and J usage is TRBJ2-5; 9 bases map to TRBD1. V lost 7 bases and J lost 5; bases outside the gene matches: 14. CDR1 is MNHEY and CDR2 is SMNVEV in the germline V gene (reference sequence). This CDR3 is built from 16 residues. This chain's CDR3 is CASTPSPGQGAETQYF. The CDR3 DNA reads TGTGCCAGCACCCCAAGCCCGGGACAGGGTGCGGAGACCCAGTACTTC.

The rearrangement joins TRBV11-2 to TRBJ2-1; perhaps TRBD2 as D (6 bases). The CDR3 runs 15 residues. V was shortened by 7 bases and J by 4 bases, with 17 bases between the two germline ends. CDR1 and CDR2 (germline): SGHAT, FQNNGV. CDR3 DNA: TGTGCCAGCACCTTCTCCCGGGGGTGGTACAATGAGCAGTTCTTC. Translation: CASTFSRGWYNEQFF.

The chain has TRBV4-1 and TRBJ2-7, with D maybe TRBD1 (6 bases). This CDR3 contains 16 residues. Germline CDR1 and CDR2: MGHRA and YSYEKL. V was cut by 3 bases and J by 0 bases, with 15 bases left in between. The CDR3 nucleotides are TGCGCCAGCAGCCACCGCCTTGGGGGCAGCTCCTACGAGCAGTACTTC. This gives the protein CASSHRLGGSSYEQYF.

This chain joins TRBV11-1 and TRBJ2-2; D not certain. Germline lookup yields CDR1 SGHAT and CDR2 FQDESV (reference sequence). Trimming cost V 5 bases and J 1 base, with 11 bases left between them. This CDR3 is built from 15 residues. Written as DNA, the CDR3 is TGTGCCAGCAGCCCTAGGGCAGAGAACACCGGGGAGCTGTTTTTT. It encodes CASSPRAENTGELFF.

This rearrangement joins TRBV10-3 to TRBJ2-1, with D unresolved. This CDR3 has 13 amino acids. Per the germline V gene, CDR1 is ENHRY and CDR2 is SYGVKD. Trimming took 0 bases from V and 5 from J, leaving 5 bases between them. The CDR3 reads CAISESTDNEQFF. The CDR3 nucleotides read TGTGCCATCAGTGAGTCGACGGACAATGAGCAGTTCTTC.

The gene calls are TRBV9 and TRBJ2-1, with 7 bases matching TRBD2. Per germline, CDR1 SGDLS and CDR2 YYNGEE. This CDR3 comprises 19 residues. V was clipped by 1 base and J by 5 bases; unmatched bases: 18. The CDR3 sequence is CASSVKYSSGRSIHNEQFF. DNA for the CDR3: TGTGCCAGCAGCGTAAAGTACTCTAGCGGCCGTTCCATCCACAATGAGCAGTTCTTC.

The chain recombines TRBV2 with TRBJ2-7, with a weak D call TRBD2 (6 bases). With 8 bases removed from V and 6 bases from J, the gap between germline ends came to 17 bases. This CDR3 is built from 13 residues. Germline V gene sequence: CDR1 SNHLY, CDR2 FYNNEI. The DNA for the CDR3 is TGTGCCAGCCGCAGCGGGCAGGTTTTCGAGCAGTACTTC. Protein product: CASRSGQVFEQYF.

CDR3 region: CASSLAGGAYNEQFF. CDR3 DNA: TGTGCCAGCAGTCTAGCGGGAGGGGCCTACAATGAGCAGTTCTTC. The V gene is TRBV6-5, the J gene TRBJ2-1; 12 nucleotides agree with TRBD2. This CDR3 contains 15 residues. From germline, CDR1 is MNHEY and CDR2 SVGAGI. V trimming: 5 bases; J trimming: 2 bases; junction bases outside the gene matches: 1.

The rearrangement links TRBV29-1 to TRBJ2-2; 14 nucleotides line up with TRBD2. The CDR3 has 16 amino acids. CDR1 and CDR2 from the germline V gene are SQVTM and ANQGSEA. The ends lost 1 base at V and 6 bases at J; junction bases unmatched: 4. The CDR3 loop reads CSVEGTSGRKAGELFF. CDR3 DNA: TGCAGCGTTGAAGGGACTAGCGGGAGGAAGGCCGGGGAGCTGTTTTTT.

This clone showed up just once. The V gene is TRBV2, the J gene TRBJ2-7; 7 bases align to TRBD1. Trimming cost V 5 bases and J 4 bases; bases outside gene matches: 14. Germline CDR1 reads SNHLY; CDR2 reads FYNNEI. The length of the CDR3 is 16 residues. The CDR3 spells CASSPPPGGRVYEQYF. The CDR3 DNA sequence: TGTGCCAGCAGTCCCCCGCCAGGGGGTAGAGTTTACGAGCAGTACTTC. Complete variable domain (other parts from reference TRBV2 and TRBJ2-7): EPEVTQTPSHQVTQMGQEVILRCVPISNHLYFYWYRQILGQKVEFLVSFYNNEISEKSEIFDDQFSVERPDGSNFTLKIRSTKLEDSAMYFCASSPPPGGRVYEQYFGPGTRLTVT.

With respect to this clone: This sample also contains other DNA sequences that code for the same CDR3. The chain carries TRBV11-3 and TRBJ2-3, with 9 nucleotides matching TRBD1. CDR1 and CDR2 (germline): SGHNT, YENEEA. This CDR3 comprises 14 residues. V dropped 4 bases and J dropped 3; count of bases not matched to a gene: 2. The CDR3 sequence: CASSSGQGTDTQYF. As DNA, the CDR3 is TGTGCCAGCAGCTCCGGACAGGGGACAGATACGCAGTATTTT.

The chain combines TRBV25-1 with TRBJ2-3, with D possibly TRBD2 on 5 matching bases. Germline V gene data show CDR1 as MGHDK and CDR2 as SYGVNS. The length of the CDR3 is 14 residues. V was clipped by 2 bases and J by 2 bases, with 8 bases between them. This CDR3 is CASSESGFTDTQYF. CDR3 nucleotide sequence: TGTGCCAGCAGTGAAAGCGGATTCACAGATACGCAGTATTTT.